This T cell receptor (beta chain) was captured by sequencing in a study of OX40 agonist ivuxolimab in advanced cancers. Study in general: Earlier treatment with anti-PD-1, anti-PD-L1 or anti-CTLA-4 was permitted, and 35% to 40% had received some.

General observations from the study: Partial responders receiving 0.1-3.0 mg/kg showed among the lowest clonal expansion. Doses of 0.1 to 3.0 mg/kg were accompanied by clonal expansion of CD4+ and CD8+ blood T cells by week 6.

Assay: immunoSEQ multiplex PCR; the TCRdb copy retains only in-frame clones and omits some. The sample has some 86,000 clones, around 92% seen once. The CDR3 spans 17 residues. Germline assignment: CDR1 SGHNT and CDR2 YYREEE (reference sequence). J was trimmed by 2 bases and V by 0 bases; bases with no gene match: 8. With regard to this clone: The antigen remains undetermined.

The investigators sampled blood at baseline, at cycle 4 day 1, and at cycle 7 day 1. The rearrangement joins TRBV5-4 to TRBJ2-3, with 8 positions matching TRBD2. The sequencing used CD4+ or CD8+ T cells sorted from blood, collected in a trial of the OX40 agonist ivuxolimab. This clonotype originated in an adult with an advanced solid tumor such as melanoma, head and neck, liver or kidney cancer. This CDR3 reads CASSLDSLAGSTDTQYF. CDR3 coding DNA: TGTGCCAGCAGCTTGGATTCCCTAGCGGGTTCCACAGATACGCAGTATTTT.